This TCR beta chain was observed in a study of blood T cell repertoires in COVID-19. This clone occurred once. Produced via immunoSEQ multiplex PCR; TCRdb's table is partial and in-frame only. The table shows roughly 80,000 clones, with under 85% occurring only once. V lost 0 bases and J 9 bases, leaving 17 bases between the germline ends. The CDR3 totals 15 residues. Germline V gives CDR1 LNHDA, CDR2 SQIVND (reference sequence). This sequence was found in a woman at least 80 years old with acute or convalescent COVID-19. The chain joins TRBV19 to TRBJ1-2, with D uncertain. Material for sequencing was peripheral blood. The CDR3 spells CASSIDRSARDRYTF. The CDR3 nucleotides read TGTGCCAGTAGTATAGATCGATCAGCGAGGGATCGCTACACCTTC.